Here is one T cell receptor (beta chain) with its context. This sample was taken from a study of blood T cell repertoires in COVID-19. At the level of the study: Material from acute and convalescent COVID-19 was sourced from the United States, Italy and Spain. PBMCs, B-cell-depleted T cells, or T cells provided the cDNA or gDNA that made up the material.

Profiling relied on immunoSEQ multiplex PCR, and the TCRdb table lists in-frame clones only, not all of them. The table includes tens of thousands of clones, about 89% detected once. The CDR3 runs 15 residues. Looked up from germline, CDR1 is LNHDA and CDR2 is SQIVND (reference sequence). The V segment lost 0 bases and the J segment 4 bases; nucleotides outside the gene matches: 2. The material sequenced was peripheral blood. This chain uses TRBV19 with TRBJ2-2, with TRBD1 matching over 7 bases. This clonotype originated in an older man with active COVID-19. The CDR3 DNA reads TGTGCCAGTAGTATAGAGACAGGGCCCACCGGGGAGCTGTTTTTT. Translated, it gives CASSIETGPTGELFF.